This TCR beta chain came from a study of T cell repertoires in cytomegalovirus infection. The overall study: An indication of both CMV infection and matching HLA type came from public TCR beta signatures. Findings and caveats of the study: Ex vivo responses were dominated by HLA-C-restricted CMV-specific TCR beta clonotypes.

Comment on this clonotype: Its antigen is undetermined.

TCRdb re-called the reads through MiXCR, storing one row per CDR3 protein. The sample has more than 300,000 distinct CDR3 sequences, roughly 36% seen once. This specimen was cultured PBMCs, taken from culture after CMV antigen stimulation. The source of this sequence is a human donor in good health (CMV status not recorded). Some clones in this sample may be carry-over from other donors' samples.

The CDR3: CASSLGGTTNTEAFF. DNA of the CDR3: TGTGCCAGCAGTTTGGGCGGGACAACGAACACTGAAGCTTTCTTT. The V call is TRBV6-1, the J call TRBJ1-1; perhaps TRBD1 as D (6 bases). Germline V gives CDR1 MNHNS, CDR2 SASEGT. The CDR3 runs 15 residues. V was clipped by 5 bases and J by 1 base, with 14 bases between them.